This T cell receptor (beta chain) was obtained from a study of blood T cell repertoires in COVID-19. Sequencing was performed with immunoSEQ multiplex PCR; in TCRdb, only in-frame clones are kept and a portion is missing. This repertoire shows roughly 200,000 clones, 86% found once; its top ten account for roughly 4%. In its sample, this clone was seen a few times. Germline CDR1 reads MNHEY; CDR2 reads SMNVEV (reference sequence). V lost 4 bases, J lost 2 bases, and 7 bases stayed unmatched. The CDR3 totals 16 residues. The rearrangement joins TRBV27 to TRBJ2-1; TRBD2 agrees at 8 bases. Sequencing input: PBMCs or T cells enriched from blood (not recorded which). This TCR was sampled from a woman in her thirties who had been exposed to COVID-19. CDR3: CASSSPVAGTYNEQFF. CDR3 sequence (DNA): TGTGCCAGCAGTTCCCCGGTAGCGGGGACCTACAATGAGCAGTTCTTC.